One sample yielded the 23 T cell receptor beta chains listed below, sequenced in a study of blood T cell repertoires in COVID-19. Only in-frame clones appear in the TCRdb table, and some are missing; sequencing was by immunoSEQ multiplex PCR. The profile shows roughly 200,000 clones, 70% to 90% of them singletons. The sample was peripheral blood. The receptors were sampled from a woman older than 75 with acute or convalescent COVID-19.

The CDR3 DNA sequence: TGTGCCAGCAGCCAAGCAGACAATGAGCAGTTCTTC. Translation gives CASSQADNEQFF. This sequence joins TRBV3-1 (or the pseudogene TRBV3-2) and TRBJ2-1; D is unresolved. The CDR3 contains 12 residues. The germline gives CDR1 LGHDT, CDR2 YNNKEL (reference sequence). Between the trimmed V and J ends, which lost 1 base and 5 bases, there was a span of 3 bases.

The chain joins TRBV5-6 to TRBJ2-5, with D possibly matching TRBD1 (7 bases). Germline values: CDR1 SGHDT, CDR2 YYEEEE. V was shortened by 0 bases and J by 5 bases, with 23 bases between the two germline ends. CDR3 length: 18 amino acids. The DNA for the CDR3 is TGTGCCAGCAGCTTGGCCCCCGGGACAGTCTCGGGAGCGGAGACCCAGTACTTC. This gives the protein CASSLAPGTVSGAETQYF.

This clone has more than one count but fewer than ten. This sequence joins TRBV27 and TRBJ1-2; D gene uncertain. Trimming left V 4 bases short and J 0 bases short, with 12 bases between. Germline V CDR1 and CDR2: MNHEY, SMNVEV (reference sequence). The CDR3 spans 15 residues. The CDR3 sequence: CASSSFLSSNYGYTF. DNA of the CDR3: TGTGCCAGCAGTTCCTTTCTCTCTTCTAACTATGGCTACACCTTC.

This clone appeared a single time. Additional DNA sequences in this sample encode the identical CDR3. V gene TRBV18 combines with J gene TRBJ2-1; D unclear. Trimming took 1 base from V and 0 from J, leaving 7 bases between them. The CDR3 is made up of 15 amino acids. Germline CDR1 and CDR2: KGHSH and LQKENI. The CDR3 loop is CASSPLGSSYNEQFF. The CDR3 DNA reads TGTGCCAGCTCACCACTGGGCAGCTCCTACAATGAGCAGTTCTTC.

This chain links TRBV3-1 (or the pseudogene TRBV3-2) with TRBJ2-1; 7 bases are a match to TRBD2. The germline gives CDR1 LGHDT, CDR2 YNNKEL (reference sequence). V trimming: 0 bases; J trimming: 10 bases; junction bases outside the gene matches: 9. This CDR3 is built from 15 residues. The CDR3 sequence: CASSQEGRAGLEQFF. In DNA form, the CDR3 reads TGTGCCAGCAGCCAAGAGGGGCGGGCGGGACTAGAGCAGTTCTTC.

This clone was counted a few times. The chain links TRBV6-5 to TRBJ2-2; D is perhaps TRBD2 (6 bases). The CDR3 consists of 15 residues. The V end lost 2 bases, the J end lost 5 bases, and 12 bases lay between the germline ends. Germline loops: CDR1 MNHEY, CDR2 SVGAGI. The CDR3 nucleotides are TGTGCCAGCAGTTACGGAGGGAGTTGGACCGGGGAGCTGTTTTTT. Translated: CASSYGGSWTGELFF.

The chain carries TRBV28 and TRBJ1-2, with D perhaps matching TRBD1 (6 bases). The V end lost 4 bases, the J end lost 2 bases, and 14 bases lay between the germline ends. Germline V gene sequence: CDR1 MDHEN, CDR2 SYDVKM. The CDR3 has 15 residues. CDR3 loop: CASSSPGGLNYGYTF. The CDR3 DNA reads as TGTGCCAGCAGTTCACCGGGGGGCCTGAACTATGGCTACACCTTC.

The gene calls are TRBV2 and TRBJ1-6; no definite D call. Germline-derived CDR1 and CDR2 are SNHLY and FYNNEI. Trimming took 7 bases from V and 3 from J, leaving 13 bases between them. CDR3 length equals 15 residues. The CDR3 loop is CASTRRGNYNSPLHF. The CDR3 DNA follows: TGTGCCAGCACCCGTCGGGGTAACTATAATTCACCCCTCCACTTT.

In regard to this clone: The sample contains more than one DNA sequence encoding this CDR3. The chain couples TRBV7-2 to TRBJ2-7, with D hard to call. Germline lookup yields CDR1 SGHTA and CDR2 FQGNSA. Trimming took 5 bases from V and 1 from J, leaving 6 bases between them. The CDR3 covers 12 residues. The CDR3 bases are TGTGCCAGCAGCCCGTTGTCCTACGAGCAGTACTTC. Amino acids: CASSPLSYEQYF.

The chain recombines TRBV5-1 with TRBJ2-7; TRBD1 matches at 9 bases. The CDR3 is 14 residues long. Germline V gene data show CDR1 as SGHRS and CDR2 as YFSETQ. The ends lost 0 bases at V and 7 bases at J; junction bases unmatched: 5. This CDR3 is CASSLGDRVGEQYF. The CDR3 DNA reads TGCGCCAGCAGCTTGGGGGACAGGGTGGGTGAGCAGTACTTC.

The V gene is TRBV19, the J gene TRBJ2-1; TRBD1 aligns across 7 bases. V lost 5 bases, J lost 5 bases, and 6 bases stayed unmatched. Germline V gives CDR1 LNHDA, CDR2 SQIVND (reference sequence). This CDR3 is built from 14 residues. CDR3 sequence (DNA): TGTGCCAGTAGTCCTCAGACAGGGAACAATGAGCAGTTCTTC. Its protein is CASSPQTGNNEQFF.

V gene TRBV9 combines with J gene TRBJ1-2; perhaps TRBD1 as D (5 bases). Germline CDR1 SGDLS, CDR2 YYNGEE. Between the trimmed V and J ends, which lost 6 bases and 8 bases, there was a span of 11 bases. This CDR3 spans 11 amino acids. The CDR3 loop is CASTRVGGYTF. Here the CDR3 DNA reads TGTGCCAGCACCAGGGTCGGCGGCTACACCTTC.

This clone has just one count. The chain recombines TRBV6-5 with TRBJ1-1; D gene ambiguous. Germline lookup yields CDR1 MNHEY and CDR2 SVGAGI. Deletions cut 6 bases from V and 1 base from J, with 15 bases between. This CDR3 has 15 residues. The CDR3 sequence: CASRTSTRKNTEAFF. CDR3 in DNA: TGTGCCAGCAGAACCTCCACGAGAAAGAACACTGAAGCTTTCTTT.

This chain links TRBV6-2 or TRBV6-3 with TRBJ2-1; D is perhaps TRBD2 (5 bases). The CDR3 spans 17 residues. V lost 5 bases and J lost 6, with 23 bases in between. Germline CDR1 MNHEY, CDR2 SVGEGT. The CDR3 reads CASSPVPTRLLTNEQFF. The CDR3 DNA is TGTGCCAGCAGTCCCGTACCAACTAGACTTTTGACCAATGAGCAGTTCTTC.

The gene calls are TRBV2 and TRBJ2-5, with TRBD1 matching over 8 bases. Germline CDR1 reads SNHLY; CDR2 reads FYNNEI. Trimming removed 6 bases from V and 4 bases from J; junction bases left unmatched: 4. The CDR3 is 13 residues long. DNA for the CDR3: TGTGCCAGCAGACAGGGGGGAGGAGAGACCCAGTACTTC. This codes for CASRQGGGETQYF.

Concerning this clone itself: The junction does not match germline at one end; this may be a read error. The chain links TRBV19 to TRBJ1-3, with D perhaps matching TRBD1 (6 bases). The length of the CDR3 is 15 residues. Per germline, CDR1 LNHDA and CDR2 SQIVND (reference sequence). Here the CDR3 reads CASRPGDVSGNTIYF. For the CDR3, the DNA is TGTGCCAGTCGGCCAGGGGACGTCTCTGGTAACACCATATATTTT.

The J gene is TRBJ2-1, the V gene TRBV5-1; a possible D gene is TRBD2 (6 bases). The CDR3 length is 14 residues. Looked up from germline, CDR1 is SGHRS and CDR2 is YFSETQ. V lost 5 bases to trimming and J lost 10 bases, with 19 bases between them. The CDR3 bases are TGCGCCAGCAGTAGACTAGAGGAGGGTGGAGAGCAGTTCTTC. Its translation: CASSRLEEGGEQFF.

This clone turned up a few times. CDR3 sequence (DNA): TGTGCCAGCAGCCCCATCGTTGTACAAACTGAAGCTTTCTTT. Its protein is CASSPIVVQTEAFF. The chain uses TRBV7-9 and TRBJ1-1; D is ambiguous. This CDR3 contains 14 residues. V lost 5 bases and J 5 bases, leaving 15 bases between the germline ends. Germline values: CDR1 SEHNR, CDR2 FQNEAQ (reference sequence).

The chain recombines TRBV2 with TRBJ1-1, with TRBD1 as a possible D gene (5 bases). CDR3 length: 13 residues. The germline V gene has CDR1 SNHLY and CDR2 FYNNEI. V shed 3 bases and J shed 8 bases, with 13 bases lying between them. The chain's CDR3 is CASSEVVRQEAFF. The CDR3 region has the DNA TGTGCCAGCAGTGAGGTTGTTCGACAGGAAGCTTTCTTT.

This chain uses TRBV7-9 with TRBJ1-5, with a weak D call TRBD1 (5 bases). This CDR3 region has 14 residues. CDR1 SEHNR and CDR2 FQNEAQ come from the germline V gene (reference sequence). V lost 2 bases and J lost 3, with 8 bases in between. The CDR3 nucleotides read TGTGCCAGCAGCTTAAGGGGTACCAATCAGCCCCAGCATTTT. Residues: CASSLRGTNQPQHF.

The rearrangement links TRBV6-5 to TRBJ1-1, with TRBD1 as a possible D gene (6 bases). Germline CDR1 reads MNHEY; CDR2 reads SVGAGI. Trimming took off 6 bases at V and 2 bases at J, with 16 bases between the two ends. The CDR3 is 15 residues long. The CDR3 coding sequence is TGTGCCAGCAGACCACCGGGACAAAAAAACACTGAAGCTTTCTTT. This translates into CASRPPGQKNTEAFF.

This chain joins TRBV9 and TRBJ1-2; 9 bases are shared with TRBD1. This CDR3 is built from 13 residues. Germline loops: CDR1 SGDLS, CDR2 YYNGEE. Trimming at V came to 2 bases and at J to 5 bases, leaving 1 base not matched to a gene. The CDR3 DNA reads as TGTGCCAGCAGCGTGGACAGGGGATATGGCTACACCTTC. It specifies CASSVDRGYGYTF.

The chain couples TRBV14 to TRBJ2-7; TRBD1 is a possible D gene (6 bases). This CDR3 spans 15 amino acids. Germline-derived CDR1 and CDR2 are SGHDN and FVKESK. The V and J ends lost 4 bases and 2 bases respectively, with 15 bases between them. CDR3 protein: CASSPWTVLAYEQYF. Written as DNA, the CDR3 is TGTGCCAGCAGCCCCTGGACAGTACTCGCCTACGAGCAGTACTTC.